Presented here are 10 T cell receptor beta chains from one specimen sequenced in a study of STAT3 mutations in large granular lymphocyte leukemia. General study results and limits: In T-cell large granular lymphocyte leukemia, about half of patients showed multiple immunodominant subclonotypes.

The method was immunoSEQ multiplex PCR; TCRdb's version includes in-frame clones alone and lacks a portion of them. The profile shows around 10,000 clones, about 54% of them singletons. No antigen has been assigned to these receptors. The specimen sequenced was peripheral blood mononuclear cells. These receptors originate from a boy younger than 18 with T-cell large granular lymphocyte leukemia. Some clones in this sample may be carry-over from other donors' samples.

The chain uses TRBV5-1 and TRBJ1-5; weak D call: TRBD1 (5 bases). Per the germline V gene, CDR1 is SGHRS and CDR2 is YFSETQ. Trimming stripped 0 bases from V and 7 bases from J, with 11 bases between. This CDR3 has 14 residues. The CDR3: CASSLVAGGQPQHF. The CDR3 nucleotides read TGCGCCAGCAGCTTGGTCGCCGGGGGACAGCCCCAGCATTTT. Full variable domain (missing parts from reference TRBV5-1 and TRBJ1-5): KAGVTQTPRYLIKTRGQQVTLSCSPISGHRSVSWYQQTPGQGLQFLFEYFSETQRNKGNFPGRFSGRQFSNSRSEMNVSTLELGDSALYLCASSLVAGGQPQHFGDGTRLSIL.

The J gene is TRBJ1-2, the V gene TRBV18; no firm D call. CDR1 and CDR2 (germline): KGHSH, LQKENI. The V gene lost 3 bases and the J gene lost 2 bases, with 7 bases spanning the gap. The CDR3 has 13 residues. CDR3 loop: CASSPGRNYGYTF. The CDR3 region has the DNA TGTGCCAGCTCACCTGGACGGAACTATGGCTACACCTTC.

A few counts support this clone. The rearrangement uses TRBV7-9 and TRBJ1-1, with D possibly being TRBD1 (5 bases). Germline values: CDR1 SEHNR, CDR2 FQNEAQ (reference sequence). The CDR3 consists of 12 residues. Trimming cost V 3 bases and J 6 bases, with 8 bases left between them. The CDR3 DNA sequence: TGTGCCAGCAGCTTTAGGGGCTCTGAAGCTTTCTTT. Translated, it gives CASSFRGSEAFF.

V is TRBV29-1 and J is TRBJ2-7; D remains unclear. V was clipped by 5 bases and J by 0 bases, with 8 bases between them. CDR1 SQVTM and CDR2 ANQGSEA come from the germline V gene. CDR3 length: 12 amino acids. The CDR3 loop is CSVRDSSYEQYF. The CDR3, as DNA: TGCAGCGTTAGGGATAGCTCCTACGAGCAGTACTTC.

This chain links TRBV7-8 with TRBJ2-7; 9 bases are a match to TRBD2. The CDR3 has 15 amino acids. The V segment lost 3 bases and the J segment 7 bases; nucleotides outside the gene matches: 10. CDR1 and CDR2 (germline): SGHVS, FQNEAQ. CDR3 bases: TGTGCCAGCAGCTTCTCTGGACTAGCGTCGGGAGAGCAGTACTTC. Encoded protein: CASSFSGLASGEQYF.

The CDR3 here is CASSLGTGGNEQFF. The CDR3 DNA follows: TGTGCCAGCAGCTTAGGGACCGGGGGCAATGAGCAGTTCTTC. This rearrangement joins TRBV7-9 to TRBJ2-1; tentative D call: TRBD2 (6 bases). In germline, CDR1 is SEHNR, CDR2 FQNEAQ (reference sequence). The CDR3 loop spans 14 amino acids. The V and J ends lost 1 base and 6 bases respectively, with 10 bases between them.

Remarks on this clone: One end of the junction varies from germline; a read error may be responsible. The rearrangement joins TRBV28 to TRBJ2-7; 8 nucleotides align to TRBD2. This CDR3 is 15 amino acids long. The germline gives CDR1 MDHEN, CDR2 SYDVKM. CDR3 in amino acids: CASSSPAGGPYEQYF. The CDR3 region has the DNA TGTGCCAGTAGTTCCCCTGCGGGGGGCCCCTACGAGCAGTACTTC.

The CDR3 loop reads CAWIRDIGTLKRAFF. The CDR3, as DNA: TGTGCCTGGATAAGGGACATTGGTACTCTAAAGCGGGCTTTCTTT. The chain has TRBV30 and TRBJ1-1; maybe TRBD1 (6 bases). Germline values: CDR1 GTSNPN, CDR2 SVGIG (reference sequence). Trimming took 4 bases from V and 11 from J, leaving 26 bases between them. The CDR3 consists of 15 residues.

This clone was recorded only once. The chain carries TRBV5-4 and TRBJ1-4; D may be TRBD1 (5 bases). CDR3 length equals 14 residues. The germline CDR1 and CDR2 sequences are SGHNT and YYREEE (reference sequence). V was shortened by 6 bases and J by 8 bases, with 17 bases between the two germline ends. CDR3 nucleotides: TGTGCCAGCACCCTCGGGGGAATGGGGGAAAAACTGTTTTTT. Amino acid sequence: CASTLGGMGEKLFF.

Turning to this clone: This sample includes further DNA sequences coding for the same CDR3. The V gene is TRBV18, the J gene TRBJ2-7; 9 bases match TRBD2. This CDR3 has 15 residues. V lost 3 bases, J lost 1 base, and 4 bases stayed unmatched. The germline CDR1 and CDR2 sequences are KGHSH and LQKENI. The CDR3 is CASSPAGGPSYEQYF. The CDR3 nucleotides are TGTGCCAGCTCACCGGCGGGAGGGCCGTCCTACGAGCAGTACTTC.